The clone carrying this T cell receptor beta chain has ten or more counts. Its cognate antigen is unknown. Germline V gene lookup returns CDR1 ENHRY and CDR2 SYGVKD. The CDR3 extends over 15 amino acids. Trimming took 6 bases from V and 1 from J; bases not matched to a gene: 6. This library used approximately 390 ng RNA and molecular barcoded adaptors spanning alpha/delta and beta/gamma chains. Each CDR3 protein is one row after TCRdb ran MiXCR on the reads. The sample has roughly 90,000 distinct CDR3 sequences; approximately 13% are singletons. Bone marrow was sampled from every patient at the time of active disease. This sample is part of a study of read filtering for tumor transcriptome and immune sequencing. Study-wide findings and caveats: In IR-seq, single-read clonotypes were approximately 79% of clonotypes but around 3.2% of reads. Even smaller IR-seq throughput identified most shared clonotypes. Sorted CD138-negative bone marrow cells were not purified T cells.

This sequence was found in a donor at least 40 years old with multiple myeloma. The sequenced sample consisted of a population of CD138-negative cells sorted from bone marrow. The rearrangement uses TRBV10-3 and TRBJ2-5; 9 nucleotides align to TRBD2. The CDR3 loop is CAISLGTSSQETQYF. In DNA form, the CDR3 reads TGTGCCATCAGCCTCGGGACTAGCAGCCAAGAGACCCAGTACTTC.